The following is a T cell receptor (beta chain) sequence with its context. Using immunoSEQ multiplex PCR, the repertoire was profiled, and TCRdb retains in-frame clones only, with some absent. The data hold under 6,000 clones, with about 79% observed a single time. Trimming removed 0 bases from V and 3 bases from J; junction bases left unmatched: 5. This CDR3 has 16 residues. Per germline, CDR1 MNHEY and CDR2 SVGAGI. The sample originates from a study of PD-1 blockade in classical Hodgkin lymphoma. No patient escaped relapse after autologous stem cell transplantation, and brentuximab vedotin exposure varied. CD8+ T cells were isolated from thawed PBMCs by magnetic negative selection.

The clonotype comes from a human donor with classical Hodgkin lymphoma. The V call is TRBV6-5, the J call TRBJ2-7, with 10 nucleotides matching TRBD1. Sequenced material: CD8+ T cells from blood, taken at baseline. The CDR3 loop reads CASSYSRGTGDYEQYF. The CDR3 DNA reads as TGTGCCAGCAGTTACTCGAGGGGGACAGGGGACTACGAGCAGTACTTC.